The T cell receptor (beta chain) described here comes from a study of T cells and Merkel cell carcinoma outcomes. Study results and limitations: Repertoire plus T-cell density reportedly predicted Merkel cell carcinoma outcomes.

Trimming cost V 6 bases and J 0 bases; bases outside gene matches: 2. CDR1 is WNHNN, CDR2 SYGVQD, per germline (reference sequence). The CDR3 is 15 residues long. Libraries were prepared by immunoSEQ multiplex PCR; TCRdb keeps only in-frame clonotypes and omits some of them. The table includes about 6,700 clones, less than 95% detected once. To note about this clone: Antigen: not known.

Sequenced input: tumor tissue from Merkel cell carcinoma. The chain is built from TRBV10-1 and TRBJ2-3; 11 bases are a match to TRBD2. The clonotype originates from a human donor with Merkel cell carcinoma. In DNA form, the CDR3 reads TGCGCCAGCAGCCGACTAGCGGGGAGCACAGATACGCAGTATTTT. Protein: CASSRLAGSTDTQYF.